These 12 T cell receptor beta chains were sequenced from one sample in a study of T cell responses to AZD1222 COVID-19 vaccine. The method was immunoSEQ multiplex PCR; TCRdb's version includes in-frame clones alone and lacks a portion of them. The sample carries 90,000 to 120,000 clones, roughly nine tenths recorded once. Source: peripheral blood, taken on day 0 of AZD1222 vaccination. The receptors shown here come from an adult in good health.

This clone was recorded only once. The chain couples TRBV2 to TRBJ2-5; D uncertain. The V gene's germline CDR1 is SNHLY and CDR2 FYNNEI. The CDR3 runs 12 residues. V was cut by 4 bases and J by 5 bases, with 8 bases left in between. The CDR3 DNA reads TGTGCCAGCAGTGTTGACACCGAGACCCAGTACTTC. This codes for CASSVDTETQYF.

This rearrangement joins TRBV18 to TRBJ2-1, with 8 bases matching TRBD1. CDR3 length equals 15 residues. The ends lost 5 bases at V and 0 bases at J; junction bases unmatched: 3. The germline gives CDR1 KGHSH, CDR2 LQKENI. CDR3 sequence reads: CASSSGQGSYNEQFF. CDR3 bases: TGTGCCAGCTCATCAGGACAGGGCTCCTACAATGAGCAGTTCTTC.

This clone was observed many times. The rearrangement joins TRBV2 to TRBJ2-7, with TRBD1 matching over 11 bases. V lost 4 bases to trimming and J lost 6 bases; unmatched junction nucleotides: 5. CDR1 and CDR2 (germline): SNHLY, FYNNEI. This CDR3 is 14 amino acids long. CDR3 protein: CASSGGQGVGEQYF. Written as DNA, the CDR3 is TGTGCCAGCAGTGGGGGACAGGGGGTTGGCGAGCAGTACTTC.

The chain couples TRBV19 to TRBJ2-1, with D possibly being TRBD2 (6 bases). Per the germline V gene, CDR1 is LNHDA and CDR2 is SQIVND (reference sequence). V was shortened by 3 bases and J by 9 bases, with 18 bases between the two germline ends. This CDR3 has 15 amino acids. The DNA for the CDR3 is TGTGCCAGTAGTATTAGTAGCGGAGAGACTTTTGAGCAGTTCTTC. Amino acid sequence: CASSISSGETFEQFF.

V gene TRBV18 combines with J gene TRBJ1-6; 11 bases match TRBD1. Trimming removed 2 bases from V and 9 bases from J; junction bases left unmatched: 6. The CDR3 totals 16 residues. The germline V gene has CDR1 KGHSH and CDR2 LQKENI. The CDR3 nucleotides are TGTGCCAGCTCACCAAGGACAGGGGGCCGTAGTTCACCCCTCCACTTT. Encoded protein: CASSPRTGGRSSPLHF.

The V call is TRBV4-2, the J call TRBJ1-1, with no clear D. Germline values: CDR1 LGHNA, CDR2 YNFKEQ. There are 13 residues in the CDR3. Trimming removed 0 bases from V and 3 bases from J, with 5 bases in between. CDR3 loop: CASSQEDYTEAFF. The CDR3 region has the DNA TGTGCCAGCAGCCAAGAGGACTACACTGAAGCTTTCTTT.

Details on this clone: Other DNA sequences in this sample translate to the same CDR3. V is TRBV7-9 and J is TRBJ1-1; D is possibly TRBD1 (5 bases). The length of the CDR3 is 14 residues. Trimming removed 3 bases at V and 2 bases at J, with 10 bases between. Germline loops: CDR1 SEHNR, CDR2 FQNEAQ (reference sequence). CDR3 amino acids: CASSFGGVNTEAFF. CDR3 nucleotides: TGTGCCAGCAGCTTTGGGGGGGTAAACACTGAAGCTTTCTTT. The full variable domain, rest sourced from reference TRBV7-9 and TRBJ1-1, is DTGVSQNPRHKITKRGQNVTFRCDPISEHNRLYWYRQTLGQGPEFLTYFQNEAQLEKSRLLSDRFSAERPKGSFSTLEIQRTEQGDSAMYLCASSFGGVNTEAFFGQGTRLTVV.

V gene TRBV5-1 combines with J gene TRBJ2-2, with D perhaps being TRBD1 or TRBD2 (6 bases each). The CDR3 totals 16 residues. CDR1 SGHRS and CDR2 YFSETQ come from the germline V gene. Between the trimmed V and J ends, which lost 4 bases and 5 bases, there was a span of 18 bases. The CDR3 region is CASSPRGVDLTGELFF. The CDR3, as DNA: TGCGCCAGCAGCCCGAGGGGGGTCGACCTTACCGGGGAGCTGTTTTTT.

This clone showed up just once. V is TRBV6-5 and J is TRBJ2-5; maybe TRBD1 (5 bases). V gave up 8 bases and J gave up 4 bases, with 14 bases separating them. The germline gives CDR1 MNHEY, CDR2 SVGAGI. The CDR3 runs 13 residues. DNA for the CDR3: TGTGCCAGCCAAATGGGGCTTAGAGAGACCCAGTACTTC. Residues: CASQMGLRETQYF.

The gene calls are TRBV3-1 (or the pseudogene TRBV3-2) and TRBJ1-4, with D possibly being TRBD1 (6 bases). V gave up 2 bases and J gave up 3 bases, with 7 bases separating them. Per the germline V gene, CDR1 is LGHDT and CDR2 is YNNKEL (reference sequence). The CDR3 has 14 amino acids. The CDR3 is CASSQRGANEKLFF. The CDR3 DNA reads TGTGCCAGCAGCCAAAGGGGGGCTAATGAAAAACTGTTTTTT.

The chain is built from TRBV18 and TRBJ2-2; D unresolved. The CDR3 covers 14 residues. V dropped 5 bases and J dropped 2 bases, with 9 bases sitting between them. The V gene's germline CDR1 is KGHSH and CDR2 LQKENI. The CDR3 region is CASSALLNTGELFF. As DNA, the CDR3 is TGTGCCAGCTCAGCGCTTTTAAACACCGGGGAGCTGTTTTTT.

The J gene is TRBJ1-1, the V gene TRBV5-1, with 8 bases fitting TRBD1. The CDR3 sequence is 15 residues long. CDR1 SGHRS and CDR2 YFSETQ come from the germline V gene. Trimming removed 6 bases from V and 1 base from J; junction bases left unmatched: 8. This CDR3 is CASKKAGGENTEAFF. CDR3 nucleotide sequence: TGCGCCAGCAAGAAGGCAGGGGGCGAGAACACTGAAGCTTTCTTT.